Detailed here is one T cell receptor (beta chain). As yet, its antigen is unknown. This sample was taken from a study of cytotoxic CD8 clonotypes in ibrutinib-treated CLL. Regarding the study as a whole: Baseline levels of clonality went above those of age-matched healthy donors and moved with circulating CD8+ T-cell counts. Public clonotypes proved infrequent, and on treatment they shrank or remained steady.

Deep sequencing aimed at 1 in 200,000 to 1 in 1 million T cells' resolution. Generated by immunoSEQ multiplex PCR, the TCRdb table keeps only in-frame clones and is missing some. The sample lists about 130,000 clones, around 80% occurring once. Germline V gene data show CDR1 as ENHRY and CDR2 as SYGVKD. The CDR3 has 13 residues. V lost 11 bases to trimming and J lost 3 bases, with 16 bases between them. This chain uses TRBV10-3 with TRBJ2-5, with D tentatively TRBD2 (6 bases). The receptor was isolated from a human donor with chronic lymphocytic leukemia. This specimen was PBMCs, taken after 12 months of ibrutinib treatment. The CDR3 nucleotides read TGTGCCCTCCGGAGGGACGCGGAAGAGACCCAGTACTTC. Its protein product is CALRRDAEETQYF.